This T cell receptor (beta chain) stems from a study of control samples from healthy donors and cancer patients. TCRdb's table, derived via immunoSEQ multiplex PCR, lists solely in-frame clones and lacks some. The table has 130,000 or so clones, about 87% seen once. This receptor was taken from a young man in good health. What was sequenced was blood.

For the CDR3, the DNA is TGTGCCACCAGTGATGGACGGACAGTCAATCAGCCCCAGCATTTT. It codes for CATSDGRTVNQPQHF. The rearrangement links TRBV24-1 to TRBJ1-5; possible D gene TRBD1, 6 bases. V gave up 3 bases and J gave up 3 bases, with 11 bases separating them. This CDR3 comprises 15 residues. CDR1 and CDR2 from the germline V gene are KGHDR and SFDVKD.